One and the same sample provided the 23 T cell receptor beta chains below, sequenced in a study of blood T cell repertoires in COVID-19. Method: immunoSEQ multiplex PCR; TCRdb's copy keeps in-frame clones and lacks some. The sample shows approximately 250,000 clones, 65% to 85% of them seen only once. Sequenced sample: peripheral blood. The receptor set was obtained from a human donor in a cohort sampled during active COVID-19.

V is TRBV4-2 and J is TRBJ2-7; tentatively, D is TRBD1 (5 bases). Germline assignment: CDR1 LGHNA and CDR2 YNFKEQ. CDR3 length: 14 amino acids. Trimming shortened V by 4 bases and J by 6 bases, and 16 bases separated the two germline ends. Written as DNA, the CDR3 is TGTGCCAGCAGCCTGGCCAGGGCAACGGGCGAGCAGTACTTC. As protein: CASSLARATGEQYF.

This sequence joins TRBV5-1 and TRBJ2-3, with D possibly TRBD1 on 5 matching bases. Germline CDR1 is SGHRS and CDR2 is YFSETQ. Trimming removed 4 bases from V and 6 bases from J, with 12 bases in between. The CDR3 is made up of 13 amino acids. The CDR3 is CASSALGPDTQYF. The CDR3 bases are TGCGCCAGCAGCGCCCTGGGGCCTGATACGCAGTATTTT.

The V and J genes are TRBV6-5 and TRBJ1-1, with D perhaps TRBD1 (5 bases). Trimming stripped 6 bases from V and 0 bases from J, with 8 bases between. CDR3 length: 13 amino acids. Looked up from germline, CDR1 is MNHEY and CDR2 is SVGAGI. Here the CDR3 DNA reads TGTGCCAGCAGGGACACAATGAACACTGAAGCTTTCTTT. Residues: CASRDTMNTEAFF.

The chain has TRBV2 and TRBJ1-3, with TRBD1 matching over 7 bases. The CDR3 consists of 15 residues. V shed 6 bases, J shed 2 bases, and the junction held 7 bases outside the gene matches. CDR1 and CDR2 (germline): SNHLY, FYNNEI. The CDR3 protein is CASRLGTVTGNTIYF. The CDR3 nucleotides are TGTGCCAGCAGACTTGGGACAGTTACTGGAAACACCATATATTTT.

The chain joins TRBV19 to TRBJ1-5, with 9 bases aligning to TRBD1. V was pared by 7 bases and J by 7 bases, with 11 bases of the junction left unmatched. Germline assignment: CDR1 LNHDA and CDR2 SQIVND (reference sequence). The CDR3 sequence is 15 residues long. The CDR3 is CASIPTGGGGQPQHF. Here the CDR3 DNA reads TGTGCCAGTATTCCTACAGGGGGCGGAGGACAGCCCCAGCATTTT. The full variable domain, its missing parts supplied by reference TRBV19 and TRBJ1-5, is DGGITQSPKYLFRKEGQNVTLSCEQNLNHDAMYWYRQDPGQGLRLIYYSQIVNDFQKGDIAEGYSVSREKKESFPLTVTSAQKNPTAFYLCASIPTGGGGQPQHFGDGTRLSIL.

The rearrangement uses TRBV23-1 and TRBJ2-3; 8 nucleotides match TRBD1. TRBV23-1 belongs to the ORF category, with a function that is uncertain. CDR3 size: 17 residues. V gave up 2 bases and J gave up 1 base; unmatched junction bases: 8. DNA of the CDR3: TGCGCCAGCAGTCAACCTTCGCCGGGACAGGGCACAGATACGCAGTATTTT. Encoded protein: CASSQPSPGQGTDTQYF.

CDR3 nucleotides: TGTGCCAGCAGTGCCCGTTACAGGGTTGCTGGAAACACCATATATTTT. It is translated as CASSARYRVAGNTIYF. V is TRBV6-1 and J is TRBJ1-3, with D possibly being TRBD1 (6 bases). The CDR3 extends over 16 amino acids. V was shortened by 4 bases and J by 2 bases, with 15 bases between the two germline ends. The germline V gene has CDR1 MNHNS and CDR2 SASEGT.

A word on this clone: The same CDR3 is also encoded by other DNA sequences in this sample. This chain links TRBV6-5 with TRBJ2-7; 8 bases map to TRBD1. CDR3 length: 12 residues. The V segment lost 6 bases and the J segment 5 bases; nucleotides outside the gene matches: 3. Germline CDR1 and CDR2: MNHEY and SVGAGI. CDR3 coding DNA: TGTGCCAGCAGCCGGACAGGGAACGAGCAGTACTTC. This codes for CASSRTGNEQYF.

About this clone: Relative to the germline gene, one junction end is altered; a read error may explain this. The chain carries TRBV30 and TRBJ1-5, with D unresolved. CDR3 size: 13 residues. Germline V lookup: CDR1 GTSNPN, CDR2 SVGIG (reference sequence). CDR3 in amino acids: CAWSVHSDQPQHF. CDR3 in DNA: TGTGCCTGGAGTGTACATAGCGATCAGCCCCAGCATTTT.

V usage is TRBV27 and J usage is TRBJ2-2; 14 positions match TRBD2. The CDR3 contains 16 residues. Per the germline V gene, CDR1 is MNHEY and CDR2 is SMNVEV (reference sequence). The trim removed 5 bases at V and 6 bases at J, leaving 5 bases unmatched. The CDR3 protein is CASSPRLAGGAGELFF. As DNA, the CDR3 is TGTGCCAGCAGTCCCAGACTAGCGGGGGGGGCCGGGGAGCTGTTTTTT.

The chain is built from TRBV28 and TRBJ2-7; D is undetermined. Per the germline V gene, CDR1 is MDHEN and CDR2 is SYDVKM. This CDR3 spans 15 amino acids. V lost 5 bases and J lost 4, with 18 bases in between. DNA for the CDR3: TGTGCCAGCAGTCCCCCCGGAGTTTCGCAGTACGAGCAGTACTTC. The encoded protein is CASSPPGVSQYEQYF.

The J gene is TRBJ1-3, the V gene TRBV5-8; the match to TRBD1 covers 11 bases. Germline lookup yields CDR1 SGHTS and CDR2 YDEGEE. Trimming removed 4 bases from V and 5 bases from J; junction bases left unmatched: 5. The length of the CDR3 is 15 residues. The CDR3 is CASSPGTGGRNTIYF. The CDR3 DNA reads TGTGCCAGCAGCCCCGGGACAGGGGGTAGAAACACCATATATTTT.

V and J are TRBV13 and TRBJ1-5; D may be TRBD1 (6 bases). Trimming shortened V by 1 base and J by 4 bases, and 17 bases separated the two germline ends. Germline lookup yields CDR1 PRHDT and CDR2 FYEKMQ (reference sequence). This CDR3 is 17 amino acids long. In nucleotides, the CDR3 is TGTGCCAGCAGCTTAGTTCGGGGAAGGGGGAGAAATCAGCCCCAGCATTTT. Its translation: CASSLVRGRGRNQPQHF.

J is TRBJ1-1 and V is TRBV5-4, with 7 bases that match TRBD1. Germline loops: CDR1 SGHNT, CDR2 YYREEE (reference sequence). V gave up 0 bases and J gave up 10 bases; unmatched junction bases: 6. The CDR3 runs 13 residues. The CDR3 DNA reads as TGTGCCAGCAGCTTGGGGGTCCCAGGGGGAGCTTTCTTT. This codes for CASSLGVPGGAFF.

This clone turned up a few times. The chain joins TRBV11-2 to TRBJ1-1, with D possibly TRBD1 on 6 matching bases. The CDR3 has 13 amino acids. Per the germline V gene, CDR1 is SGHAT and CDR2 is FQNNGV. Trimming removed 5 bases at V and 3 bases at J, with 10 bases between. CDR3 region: CASSPNRDTEAFF. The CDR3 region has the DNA TGTGCCAGCAGCCCAAACAGGGACACTGAAGCTTTCTTT. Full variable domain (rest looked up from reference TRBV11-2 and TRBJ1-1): EAGVAQSPRYKIIEKRQSVAFWCNPISGHATLYWYQQILGQGPKLLIQFQNNGVVDDSQLPKDRFSAERLKGVDSTLKIQPAKLEDSAVYLCASSPNRDTEAFFGQGTRLTVV.

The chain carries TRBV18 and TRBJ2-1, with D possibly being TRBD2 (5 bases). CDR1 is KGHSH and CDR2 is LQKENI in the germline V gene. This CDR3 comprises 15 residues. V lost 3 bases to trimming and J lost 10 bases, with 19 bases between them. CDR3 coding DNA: TGTGCCAGCTCACCGCTAGCTTCTTTATCAGGAGAGCAGTTCTTC. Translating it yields CASSPLASLSGEQFF.

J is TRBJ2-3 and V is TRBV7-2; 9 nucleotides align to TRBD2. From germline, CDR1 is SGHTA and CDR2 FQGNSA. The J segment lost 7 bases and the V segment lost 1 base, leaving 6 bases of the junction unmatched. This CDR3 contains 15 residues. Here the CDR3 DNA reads TGTGCCAGCAGCTTAGGGGGCAGCGGGGGGAATACGCAGTATTTT. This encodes CASSLGGSGGNTQYF.

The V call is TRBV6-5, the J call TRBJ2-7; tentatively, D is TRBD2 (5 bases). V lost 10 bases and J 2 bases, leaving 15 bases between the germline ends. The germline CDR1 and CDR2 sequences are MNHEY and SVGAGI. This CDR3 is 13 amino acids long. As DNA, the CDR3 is TGTGCCACGGGGTTAGGGATACCCTACGAGCAGTACTTC. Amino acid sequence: CATGLGIPYEQYF.

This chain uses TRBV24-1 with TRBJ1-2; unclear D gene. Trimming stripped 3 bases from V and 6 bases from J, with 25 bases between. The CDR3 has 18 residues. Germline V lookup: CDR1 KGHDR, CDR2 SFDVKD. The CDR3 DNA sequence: TGTGCCACCAGTGATCACTTTGGTAGCGGGGAAGGATTGGATGGCTACACCTTC. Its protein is CATSDHFGSGEGLDGYTF.

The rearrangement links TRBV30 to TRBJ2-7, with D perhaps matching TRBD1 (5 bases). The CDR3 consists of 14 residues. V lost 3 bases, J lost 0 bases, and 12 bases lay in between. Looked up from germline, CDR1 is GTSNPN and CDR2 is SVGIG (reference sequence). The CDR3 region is CAWRLQVSSYEQYF. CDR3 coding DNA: TGTGCCTGGAGACTACAGGTTTCCTCCTACGAGCAGTACTTC.

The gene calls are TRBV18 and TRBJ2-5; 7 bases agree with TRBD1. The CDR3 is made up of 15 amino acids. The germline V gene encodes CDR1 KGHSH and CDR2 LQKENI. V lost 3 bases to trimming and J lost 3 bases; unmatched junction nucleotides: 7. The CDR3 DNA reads TGTGCCAGCTCACCCCAATCCAGGGGGAAAGAGACCCAGTACTTC. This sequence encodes CASSPQSRGKETQYF.

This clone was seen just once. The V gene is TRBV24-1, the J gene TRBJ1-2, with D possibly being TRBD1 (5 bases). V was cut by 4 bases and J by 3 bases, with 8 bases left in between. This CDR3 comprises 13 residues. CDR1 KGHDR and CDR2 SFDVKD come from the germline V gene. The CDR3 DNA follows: TGTGCCACCAGTGAGACAGCCTACTATGGCTACACCTTC. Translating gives CATSETAYYGYTF.

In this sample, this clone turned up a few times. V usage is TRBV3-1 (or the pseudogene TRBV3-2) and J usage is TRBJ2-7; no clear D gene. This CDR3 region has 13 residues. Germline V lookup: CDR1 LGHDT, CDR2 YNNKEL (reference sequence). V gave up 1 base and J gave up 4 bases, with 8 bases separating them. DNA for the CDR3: TGTGCCAGCAGCCAAGCTGTTTCTTACGAGCAGTACTTC. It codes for CASSQAVSYEQYF.